The entry below gives a single T cell receptor (beta chain) sequence along with its context. The data derive from a study of cytomegalovirus exposure and HLA in healthy donors. Healthy bone marrow donors supplied every sample. The CDR3 is 17 residues long. Trimming removed 4 bases from V and 5 bases from J, with 21 bases in between. The germline gives CDR1 MDHEN, CDR2 SYDVKM. The PCR contained 60 Vbeta and 13 Jbeta primers. The repertoire was sequenced with immunoSEQ multiplex PCR; TCRdb's copy has only in-frame clones and lacks some. Counted here are around 110,000 clones, roughly 70% occurring once; the ten biggest clones make up 2.5% to 3%.

The specimen was PBMCs. The chain combines TRBV28 with TRBJ2-1; a possible D gene is TRBD2 (6 bases). The clonotype was recovered from a male donor in good health and CMV-seropositive. CDR3 region: CASSSPTGGTRNNEQFF. The CDR3 nucleotides are TGTGCCAGCAGTTCCCCCACAGGAGGGACCAGGAACAATGAGCAGTTCTTC.